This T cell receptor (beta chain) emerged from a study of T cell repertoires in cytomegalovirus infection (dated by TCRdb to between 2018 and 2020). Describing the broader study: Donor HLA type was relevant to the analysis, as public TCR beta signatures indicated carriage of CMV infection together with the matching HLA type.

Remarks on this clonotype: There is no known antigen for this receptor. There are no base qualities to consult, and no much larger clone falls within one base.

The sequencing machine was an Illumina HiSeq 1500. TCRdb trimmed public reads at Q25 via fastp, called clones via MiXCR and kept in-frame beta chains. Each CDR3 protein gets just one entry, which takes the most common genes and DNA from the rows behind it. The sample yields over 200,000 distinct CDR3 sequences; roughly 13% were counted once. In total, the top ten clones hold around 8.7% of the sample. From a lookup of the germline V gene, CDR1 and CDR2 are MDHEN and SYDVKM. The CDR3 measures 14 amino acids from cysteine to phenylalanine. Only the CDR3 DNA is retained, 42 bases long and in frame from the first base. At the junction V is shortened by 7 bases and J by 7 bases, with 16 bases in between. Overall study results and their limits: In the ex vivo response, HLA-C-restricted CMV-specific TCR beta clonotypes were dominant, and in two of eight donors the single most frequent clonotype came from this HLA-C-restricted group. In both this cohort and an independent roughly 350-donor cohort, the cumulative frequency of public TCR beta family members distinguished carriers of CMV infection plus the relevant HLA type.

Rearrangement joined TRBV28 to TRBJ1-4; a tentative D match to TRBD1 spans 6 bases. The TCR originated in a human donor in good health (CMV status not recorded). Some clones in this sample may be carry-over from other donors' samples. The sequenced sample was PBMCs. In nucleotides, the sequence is TGTGCCAGCACCACTACAGGGTACGGTGAAAAACTGTTTTTT. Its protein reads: CASTTTGYGEKLFF.